This is a list of T cell receptor beta chains from one sample in a study of PD-L1 blockade in urothelial cancer. Assay used: immunoSEQ multiplex PCR; TCRdb lists only in-frame clones, some missing. The sample shows 100,000 to 150,000 clones, approximately 88% of them seen only once. The material sequenced was PBMCs, taken around atezolizumab (anti-PD-L1) treatment. Source of these receptors: a man over 45 with urothelial cancer. The CDR3 runs from the conserved cysteine through the conserved F or W. Clone sizes are given selectively: once, few, many, or a class where the clone is expanded.

size: .; length: 16; J: TRBJ1-6; V: TRBV19; CDR3: CASSRPRGQGISPLHF
size: .; length: 16; J: TRBJ1-4; V: TRBV2; CDR3: CASSEGQAATNEKLFF
size: once; length: 15; J: TRBJ1-1; V: TRBV9; CDR3: CASSEPGTVNTEAFF
size: .; length: 14; J: TRBJ1-1; V: TRBV9; CDR3: CASSVEGRGTEAFF
size: .; length: 17; J: TRBJ2-1; V: TRBV7-3; CDR3: CASSLGGGSLSYNEQFF
size: .; length: 15; J: TRBJ2-1; V: TRBV11-3; CDR3: CASSLVAGGILEQFF
size: .; length: 12; J: TRBJ2-3; V: TRBV19; CDR3: CASSFGTDTQYF
size: .; length: 13; J: TRBJ2-5; V: TRBV7-2; CDR3: CASSILSLETQYF
size: .; length: 13; J: TRBJ1-1; V: TRBV10-2; CDR3: CASSRKMNTEAFF
size: .; length: 17; J: TRBJ2-2; V: TRBV4-2; CDR3: CASSQGLAGEYTGELFF
size: .; length: 14; J: TRBJ2-7; V: TRBV11-2; CDR3: CASSLSGSMYEQYF
size: once; length: 16; J: TRBJ2-2; V: TRBV11-3; CDR3: CASSLLQGVNTGELFF
size: once; length: 14; J: TRBJ2-1; V: TRBV7-9; CDR3: CASSLVQSYNEQFF
size: .; length: 13; J: TRBJ2-5; V: TRBV10-3; CDR3: CAIRLTGTETQYF
size: .; length: 16; J: TRBJ2-7; V: TRBV5-4; CDR3: CASSGAVGTGAYEQYF